The entry that follows covers one TCR beta chain sequence. No antigen is known for it. This sample stems from a study of shared clonotypes between healthy human individuals. Study-wide background: In total, the donors were a couple of women and a few men aged 18 to 49.

The assay was run at deep level. TCRdb's copy holds only in-frame clones and misses some; the assay was immunoSEQ multiplex PCR. Of about 1.5 million clones listed, over 95% are singletons. V shed 6 bases, J shed 4 bases, and the junction held 12 bases outside the gene matches. In germline, CDR1 is SGHAT, CDR2 FQNNGV. The CDR3 extends over 16 amino acids. Overall study results and limits: Sequencing depth was expected to affect clonotype sharing among donors.

The rearrangement joins TRBV11-2 to TRBJ2-7; 10 positions agree with TRBD1. This TCR came from a man aged 25-45 years in good health. Sequenced sample: naive CD4+ T cells sorted from blood. The subset denotes: CD45RA+ positively selected. This chain's CDR3 is CASRTAGQGYPYEQYF. The CDR3 nucleotides are TGTGCCAGCAGGACGGCGGGACAGGGGTATCCATACGAGCAGTACTTC.